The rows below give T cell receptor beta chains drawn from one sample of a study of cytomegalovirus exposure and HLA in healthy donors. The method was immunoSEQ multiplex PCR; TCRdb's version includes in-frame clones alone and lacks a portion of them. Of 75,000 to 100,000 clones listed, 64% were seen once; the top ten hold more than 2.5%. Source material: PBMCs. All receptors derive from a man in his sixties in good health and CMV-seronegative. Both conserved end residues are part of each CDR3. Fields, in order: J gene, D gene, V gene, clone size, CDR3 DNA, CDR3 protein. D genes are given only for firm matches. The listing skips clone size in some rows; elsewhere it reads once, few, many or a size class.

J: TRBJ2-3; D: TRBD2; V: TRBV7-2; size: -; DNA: TGTGCCAGCAGCTCGGGACTAGCGGGGGGAATCACAGATACGCAGTATTTT; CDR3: CASSSGLAGGITDTQYF
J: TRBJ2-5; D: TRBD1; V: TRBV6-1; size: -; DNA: TGTGCCAGCCGTGACAGGGGCCGAGAGACCCAGTACTTC; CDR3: CASRDRGRETQYF
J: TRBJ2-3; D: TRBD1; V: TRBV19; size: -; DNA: TGTGCCAGTAGTCGACTGGGGACAGGGGTCGTTGCAGATACGCAGTATTTT; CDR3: CASSRLGTGVVADTQYF
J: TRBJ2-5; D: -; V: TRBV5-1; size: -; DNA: TGCGCCAGCAGCCATCGGGCAGGGAAACTCCAAGAGACCCAGTACTTC; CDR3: CASSHRAGKLQETQYF
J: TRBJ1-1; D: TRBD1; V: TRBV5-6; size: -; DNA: TGTGCCAGCAGCTTGCAGGGGGCGCGGGGCACTGAAGCTTTCTTT; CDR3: CASSLQGARGTEAFF
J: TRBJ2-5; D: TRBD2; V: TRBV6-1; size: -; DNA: TGTGCCAGCAGTGATAGCGGGAGCGGGACCCAGTACTTC; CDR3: CASSDSGSGTQYF
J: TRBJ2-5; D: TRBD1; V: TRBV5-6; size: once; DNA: TGTGCCAGCAGGGGGGCCGGGACAGCCCAAGAGACCCAGTACTTC; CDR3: CASRGAGTAQETQYF
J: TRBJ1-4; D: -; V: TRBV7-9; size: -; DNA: TGTTCCAGCAGCACCCCAGGGGTAACTAATGAAAAACTGTTTTTT; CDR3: CSSSTPGVTNEKLFF
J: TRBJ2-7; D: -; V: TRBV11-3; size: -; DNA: TGTGCCAGCAGCTTAGAGGCAGTAAGCGAGCAGTACTTC; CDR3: CASSLEAVSEQYF
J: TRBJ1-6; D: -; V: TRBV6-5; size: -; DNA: TGTGCCAGCAGCAGGGATAACTCCCCCCTCCACTTT; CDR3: CASSRDNSPLHF
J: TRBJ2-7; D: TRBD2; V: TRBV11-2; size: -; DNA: TGTGCCAGCAGCTTAGATCCCTGGGCTAGCGGGTACACCTACGAGCAGTACTTC; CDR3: CASSLDPWASGYTYEQYF
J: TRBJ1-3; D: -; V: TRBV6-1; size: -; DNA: TGTGCCAGCAGTGAATTGGGGCTCCTGGCTCTTGGAAACACCATATATTTT; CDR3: CASSELGLLALGNTIYF
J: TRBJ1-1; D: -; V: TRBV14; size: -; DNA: TGTGCCAGCAGCCAAGGGCTGGACAGTCCGAACACTGAAGCTTTCTTT; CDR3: CASSQGLDSPNTEAFF
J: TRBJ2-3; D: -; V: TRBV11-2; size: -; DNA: TGTGCCAGCAGCTTGGCGGGCACAGATACGCAGTATTTT; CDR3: CASSLAGTDTQYF
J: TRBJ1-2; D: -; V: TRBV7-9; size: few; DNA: TGTGCCAGCAGCTTTACGGGTCTTACGAACTATGGCTACACCTTC; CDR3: CASSFTGLTNYGYTF
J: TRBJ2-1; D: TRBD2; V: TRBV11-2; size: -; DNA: TGTGCCAGCAGCTCAAGCGGGGGGACCTACAATGAGCAGTTCTTC; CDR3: CASSSSGGTYNEQFF
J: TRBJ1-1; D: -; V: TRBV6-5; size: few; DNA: TGTGCCAGCAGTTATGGGCTTGGGCTGAACACTGAAGCTTTCTTT; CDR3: CASSYGLGLNTEAFF
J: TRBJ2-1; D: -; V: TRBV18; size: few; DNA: TGTGCCAGCTCACCACCTGGAGGGGGCGCCGGCAATGAGCAGTTCTTC; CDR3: CASSPPGGGAGNEQFF
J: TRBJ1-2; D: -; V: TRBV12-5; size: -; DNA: TGTGCTAGTGGTTCAGACGGGGGAGGCTATGGCTACACCTTC; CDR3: CASGSDGGGYGYTF
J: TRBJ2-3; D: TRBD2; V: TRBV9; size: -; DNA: TGTGCCAGCAGCACCAGGCCCGGGACTAGCGTGGATACGCAGTATTTT; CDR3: CASSTRPGTSVDTQYF
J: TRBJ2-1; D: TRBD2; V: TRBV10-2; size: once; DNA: TGCGCCAGCAACCTAGGACTAGCGGGAGGCGATGAGCAGTTCTTC; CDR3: CASNLGLAGGDEQFF
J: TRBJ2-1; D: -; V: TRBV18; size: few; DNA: TGTGCCAGCTCACCAACAAATAAGCAGTTCTTC; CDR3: CASSPTNKQFF
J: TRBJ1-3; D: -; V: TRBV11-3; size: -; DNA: TGTGCCAGCAGCTTAGCCCGGGGTTCCGGAAACACCATATATTTT; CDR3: CASSLARGSGNTIYF
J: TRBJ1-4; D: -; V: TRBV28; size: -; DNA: TGTGCCAGCAGTTTTCGACAGCTAACTAATGAAAAACTGTTTTTT; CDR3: CASSFRQLTNEKLFF
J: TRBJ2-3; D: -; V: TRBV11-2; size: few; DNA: TGTGCCAGCAGCTTAGTACCTGACAGTTTAAGCACAGATACGCAGTATTTT; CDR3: CASSLVPDSLSTDTQYF
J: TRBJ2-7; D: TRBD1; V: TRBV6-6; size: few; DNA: TGTGCCAGCAGTTACGCGACAGGGGCCCCCTACGAGCAGTACTTC; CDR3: CASSYATGAPYEQYF
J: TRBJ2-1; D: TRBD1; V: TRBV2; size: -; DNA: TGTGCCAGAAGCTCGACAGGGATAACCCCAGATGAGCAGTTCTTC; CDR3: CARSSTGITPDEQFF